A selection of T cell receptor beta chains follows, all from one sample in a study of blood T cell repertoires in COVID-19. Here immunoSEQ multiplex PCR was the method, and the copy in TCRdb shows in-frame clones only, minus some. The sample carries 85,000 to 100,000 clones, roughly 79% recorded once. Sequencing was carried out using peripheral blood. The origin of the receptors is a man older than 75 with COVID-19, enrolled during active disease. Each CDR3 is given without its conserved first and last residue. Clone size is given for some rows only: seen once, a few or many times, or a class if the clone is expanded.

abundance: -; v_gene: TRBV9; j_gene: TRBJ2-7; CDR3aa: ASSVGSEVSSGEYEQY
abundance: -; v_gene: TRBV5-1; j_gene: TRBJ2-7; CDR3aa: ASSPGRRSPLEQY
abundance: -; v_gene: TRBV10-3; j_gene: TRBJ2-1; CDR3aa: AISEGSGSGSYNEQF
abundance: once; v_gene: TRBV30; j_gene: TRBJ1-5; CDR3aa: AWSHRDRGNQPQH
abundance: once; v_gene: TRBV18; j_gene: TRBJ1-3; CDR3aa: ASSRDTHSGNTIY
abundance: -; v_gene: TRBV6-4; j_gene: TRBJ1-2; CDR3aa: ASSEQGDYGYT
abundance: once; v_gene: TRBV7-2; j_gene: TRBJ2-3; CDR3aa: ASSLVFMGTGGADTQY
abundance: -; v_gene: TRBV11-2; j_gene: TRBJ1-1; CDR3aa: ASSPPFFEAF
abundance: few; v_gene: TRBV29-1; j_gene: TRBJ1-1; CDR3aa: SVLEGITEAF
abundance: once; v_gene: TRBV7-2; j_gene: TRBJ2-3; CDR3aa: ASSSQGVDTQY
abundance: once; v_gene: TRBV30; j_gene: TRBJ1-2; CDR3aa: ACSFLRNTGGYT
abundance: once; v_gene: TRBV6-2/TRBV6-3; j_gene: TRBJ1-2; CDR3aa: ASSYSQDWLNYGYT
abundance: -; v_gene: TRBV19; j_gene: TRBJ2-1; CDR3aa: ASSIVSASSYNEQF
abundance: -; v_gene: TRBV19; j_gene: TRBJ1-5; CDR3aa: ASSVIYQPQH
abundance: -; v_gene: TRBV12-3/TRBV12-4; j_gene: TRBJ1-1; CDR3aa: ASSFRRGTEAF
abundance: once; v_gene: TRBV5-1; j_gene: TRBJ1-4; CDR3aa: ASSLAPRTSGLTNEKLF
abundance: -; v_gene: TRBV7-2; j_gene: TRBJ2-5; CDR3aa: ASSLDRGRETQY
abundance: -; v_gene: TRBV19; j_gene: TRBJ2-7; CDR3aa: ASSMGHQPYEQY
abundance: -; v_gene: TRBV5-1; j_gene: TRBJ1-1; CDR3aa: ASSPRQGQNTEAF
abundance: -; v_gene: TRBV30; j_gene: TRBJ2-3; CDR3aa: AARTHGFGTDTQY
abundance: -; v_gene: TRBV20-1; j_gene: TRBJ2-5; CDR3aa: SATFAETQY
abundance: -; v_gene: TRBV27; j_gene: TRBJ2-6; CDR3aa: ASREAGGSGANVLT
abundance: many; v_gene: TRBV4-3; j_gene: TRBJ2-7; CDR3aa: ASRLKTGFLDEQY
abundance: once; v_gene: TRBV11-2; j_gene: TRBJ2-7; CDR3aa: ASSSSGQGNYEQY
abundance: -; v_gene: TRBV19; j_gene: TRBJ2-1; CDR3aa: ASGQGYNEQF
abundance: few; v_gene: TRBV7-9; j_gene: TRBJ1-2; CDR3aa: ASSLVSYGYT
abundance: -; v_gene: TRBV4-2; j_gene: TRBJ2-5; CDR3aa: ASSQDYRTGTPQETQY
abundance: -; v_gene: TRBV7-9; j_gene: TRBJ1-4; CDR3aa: ASSLAQDSYEKLF
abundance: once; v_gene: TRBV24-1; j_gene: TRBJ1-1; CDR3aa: ATRVAAGAEAF
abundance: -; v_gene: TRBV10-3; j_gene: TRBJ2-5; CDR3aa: AISDGQQETQY
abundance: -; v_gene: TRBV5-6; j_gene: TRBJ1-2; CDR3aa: ASSLVGRGDGYT
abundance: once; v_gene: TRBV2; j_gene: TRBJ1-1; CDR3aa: ASSEGMNTEAF
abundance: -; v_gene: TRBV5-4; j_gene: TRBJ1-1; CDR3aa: ASSLAGTPWAEAF
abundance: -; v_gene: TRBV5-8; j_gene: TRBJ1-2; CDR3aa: ASSRHKGGDVLGYT
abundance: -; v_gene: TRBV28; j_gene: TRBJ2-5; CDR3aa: ASSNRTGGKETQY
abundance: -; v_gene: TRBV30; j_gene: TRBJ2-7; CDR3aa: AWSTRLITYEQY
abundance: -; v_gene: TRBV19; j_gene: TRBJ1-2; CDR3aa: ASSIRQGAGYGYT
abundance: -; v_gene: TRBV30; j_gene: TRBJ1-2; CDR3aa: AWSVGQGAYGYT
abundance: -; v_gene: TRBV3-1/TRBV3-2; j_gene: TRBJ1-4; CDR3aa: ASSQDRGRSNEKLF
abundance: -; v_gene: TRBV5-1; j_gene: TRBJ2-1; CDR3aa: ASRLYNEQF
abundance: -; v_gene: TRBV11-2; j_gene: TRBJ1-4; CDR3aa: ASSPQGQGTEKLF
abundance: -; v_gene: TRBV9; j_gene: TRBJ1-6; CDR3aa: ASSVGGTYNSPLH
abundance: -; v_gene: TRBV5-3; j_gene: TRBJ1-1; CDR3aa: ARSLEGTENTEAF
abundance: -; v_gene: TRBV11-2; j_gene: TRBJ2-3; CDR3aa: ASSLLTPAIQY
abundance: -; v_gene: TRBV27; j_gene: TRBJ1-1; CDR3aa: ASRSGTMGNAF
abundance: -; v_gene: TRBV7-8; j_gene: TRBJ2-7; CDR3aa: ASSTGTKIYEQY
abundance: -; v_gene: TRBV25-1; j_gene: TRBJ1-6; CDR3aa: ASSVSPYNSPLH
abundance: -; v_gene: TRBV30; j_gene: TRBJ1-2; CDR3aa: AWSVLVGQGAGGYT